This T cell receptor (beta chain) appears in the sequencing data of a study of blood T cell repertoires in COVID-19. Profiled with immunoSEQ multiplex PCR; TCRdb holds only in-frame clones, not every one. This sample carries approximately 190,000 clones, roughly 87% of them seen once, and the ten largest clones take about 22%. Trimming stripped 5 bases from V and 5 bases from J, with 16 bases between. In germline, CDR1 is LNHDA, CDR2 SQIVND (reference sequence). The CDR3 is 15 residues long. Input material: peripheral blood. V is TRBV19 and J is TRBJ1-5, with D possibly being TRBD1 (5 bases). The receptor was isolated from a man in his 60s with active or convalescent COVID-19. The CDR3 sequence is CASSPMGGFYQPQHF. For the CDR3, the DNA is TGTGCCAGTAGTCCGATGGGGGGTTTTTATCAGCCCCAGCATTTT.